This record looks at one T cell receptor (beta chain) sequence and its context. TCRdb's copy holds only in-frame clones and misses some; the assay was immunoSEQ multiplex PCR. This table holds 170,000 or so clones, more than 75% found once. The data stem from a study of blood T cell repertoires in COVID-19. Study summary: Donors in the United States, Italy and Spain gave samples during acute or convalescent COVID-19.

Donors were grouped by their self-reported clinical history. Cohort 3 donors were reported recovered after two negative PCRs, clearance, or symptom resolution. Looked up from germline, CDR1 is KGHSH and CDR2 is LQKENI. Trimming shortened V by 1 base and J by 7 bases, and 7 bases separated the two germline ends. This CDR3 region has 13 residues. The chain recombines TRBV18 with TRBJ1-4, with D possibly being TRBD1 (5 bases). This TCR was sampled from a woman aged 45 to 65 who had recovered from COVID-19. Material: PBMCs or T cells enriched from blood (not recorded which). The CDR3 reads CASSPRGTEKLFF. The DNA for the CDR3 is TGTGCCAGCTCACCACGCGGGACTGAAAAACTGTTTTTT.